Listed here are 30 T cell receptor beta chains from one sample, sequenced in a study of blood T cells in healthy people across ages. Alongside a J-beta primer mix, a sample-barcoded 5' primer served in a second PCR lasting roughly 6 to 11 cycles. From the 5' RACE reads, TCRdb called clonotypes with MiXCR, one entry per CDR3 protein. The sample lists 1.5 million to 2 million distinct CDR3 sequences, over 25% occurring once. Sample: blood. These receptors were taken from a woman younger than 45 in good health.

CDR3 in DNA: TGCAGCGTTGAAGATCAGAGTGTCCCGGAGACCCAGTACTTC. This gives the protein CSVEDQSVPETQYF. The V call is TRBV29-1, the J call TRBJ2-5; D remains unclear. CDR3 length equals 14 residues. Trimming took off 0 bases at V and 5 bases at J, with 13 bases between the two ends. Germline loops: CDR1 SQVTM, CDR2 ANQGSEA.

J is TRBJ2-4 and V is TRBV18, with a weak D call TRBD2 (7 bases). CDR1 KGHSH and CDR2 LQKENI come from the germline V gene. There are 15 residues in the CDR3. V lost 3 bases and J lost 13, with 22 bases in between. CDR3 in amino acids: CASSPNSRGLAEQYF. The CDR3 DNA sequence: TGTGCCAGCTCACCTAATTCCAGGGGCCTAGCGGAGCAGTACTTC.

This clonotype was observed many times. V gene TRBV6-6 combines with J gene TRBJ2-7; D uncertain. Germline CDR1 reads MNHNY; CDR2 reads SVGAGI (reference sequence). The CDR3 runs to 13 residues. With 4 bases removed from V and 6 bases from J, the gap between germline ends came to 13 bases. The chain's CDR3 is CASSSSLESEQYF. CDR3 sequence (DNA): TGTGCCAGCAGTTCGTCCTTGGAGAGCGAGCAGTACTTC.

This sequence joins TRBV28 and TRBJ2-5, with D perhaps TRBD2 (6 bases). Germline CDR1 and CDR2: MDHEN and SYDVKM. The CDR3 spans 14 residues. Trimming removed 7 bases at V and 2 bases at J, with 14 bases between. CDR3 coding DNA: TGTGCCAGCAATGATAGCGGAGAACAAGAGACCCAGTACTTC. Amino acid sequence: CASNDSGEQETQYF.

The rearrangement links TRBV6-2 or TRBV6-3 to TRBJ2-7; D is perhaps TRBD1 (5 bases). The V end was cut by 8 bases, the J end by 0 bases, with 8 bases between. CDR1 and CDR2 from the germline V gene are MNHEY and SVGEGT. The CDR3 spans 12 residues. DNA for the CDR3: TGTGCCAGCCAACAGGACTCCTACGAGCAGTACTTC. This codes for CASQQDSYEQYF.

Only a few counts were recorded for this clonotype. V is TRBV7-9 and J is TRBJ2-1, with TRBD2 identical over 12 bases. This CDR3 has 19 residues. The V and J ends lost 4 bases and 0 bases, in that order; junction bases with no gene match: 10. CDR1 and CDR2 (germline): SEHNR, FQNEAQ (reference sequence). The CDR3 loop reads CASSSGLAGLFSSYNEQFF. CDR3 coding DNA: TGTGCCAGCAGCTCCGGACTAGCGGGGCTCTTTAGCTCCTACAATGAGCAGTTCTTC.

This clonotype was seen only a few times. DNA for the CDR3: TGTGCCAGCGCCAGGGACAGAAAAGAGACCCAGTACTTC. It codes for CASARDRKETQYF. The chain has TRBV28 and TRBJ2-5, with 7 bases lining up with TRBD1. From germline, CDR1 is MDHEN and CDR2 SYDVKM. The trim removed 8 bases at V and 3 bases at J, leaving 6 bases unmatched. The CDR3 is made up of 13 amino acids. The whole variable domain, remainder taken from reference TRBV28 and TRBJ2-5, is DVKVTQSSRYLVKRTGEKVFLECVQDMDHENMFWYRQDPGLGLRLIYFSYDVKMKEKGDIPEGYSVSREKKERFSLILESASTNQTSMYLCASARDRKETQYFGPGTRLLVL.

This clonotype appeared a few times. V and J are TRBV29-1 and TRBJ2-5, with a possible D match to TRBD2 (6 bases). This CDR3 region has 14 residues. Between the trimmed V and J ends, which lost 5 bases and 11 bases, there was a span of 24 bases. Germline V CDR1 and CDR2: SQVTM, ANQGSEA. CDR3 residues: CSVLSIADPYDQYF. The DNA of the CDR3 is TGCAGCGTTTTATCGATAGCGGATCCATACGATCAGTACTTC.

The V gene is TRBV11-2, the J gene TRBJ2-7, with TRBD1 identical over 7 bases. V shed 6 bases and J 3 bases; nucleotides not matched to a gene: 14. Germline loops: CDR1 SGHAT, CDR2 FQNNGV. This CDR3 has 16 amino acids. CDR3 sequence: CASRPPGRDRHYEQYF. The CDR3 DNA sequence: TGTGCCAGCAGGCCCCCGGGACGGGACAGACACTACGAGCAGTACTTC. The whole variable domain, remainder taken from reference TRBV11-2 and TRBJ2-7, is EAGVAQSPRYKIIEKRQSVAFWCNPISGHATLYWYQQILGQGPKLLIQFQNNGVVDDSQLPKDRFSAERLKGVDSTLKIQPAKLEDSAVYLCASRPPGRDRHYEQYFGPGTRLTVT.

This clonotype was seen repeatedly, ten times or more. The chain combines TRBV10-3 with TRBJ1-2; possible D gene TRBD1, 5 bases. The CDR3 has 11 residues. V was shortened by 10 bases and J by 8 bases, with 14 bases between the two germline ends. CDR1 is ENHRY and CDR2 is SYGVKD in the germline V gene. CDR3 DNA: TGTGCCACGATGGGGGTACCGGGCTACACCTTC. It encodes CATMGVPGYTF.

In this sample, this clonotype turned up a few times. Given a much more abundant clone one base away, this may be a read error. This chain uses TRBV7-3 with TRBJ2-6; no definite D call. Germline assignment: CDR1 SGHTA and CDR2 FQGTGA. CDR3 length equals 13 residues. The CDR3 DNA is TGTGCCAACAGCAAAACGGGGGCCAACGTCCTGACTTTC. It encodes CANSKTGANVLTF.

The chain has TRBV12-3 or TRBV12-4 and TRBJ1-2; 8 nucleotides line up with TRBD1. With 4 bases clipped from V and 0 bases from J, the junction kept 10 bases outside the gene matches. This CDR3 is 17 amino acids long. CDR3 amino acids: CASSSIPGQVSNYGYTF. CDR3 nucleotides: TGTGCCAGCAGTTCAATCCCGGGACAGGTTTCTAACTATGGCTACACCTTC.

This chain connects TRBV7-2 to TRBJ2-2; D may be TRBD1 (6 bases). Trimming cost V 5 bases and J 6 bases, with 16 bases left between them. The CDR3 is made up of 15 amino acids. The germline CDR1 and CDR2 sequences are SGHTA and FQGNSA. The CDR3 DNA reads TGTGCCAGCAGCCGAAGAACAGGGTCGGCCGGGGAGCTGTTTTTT. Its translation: CASSRRTGSAGELFF.

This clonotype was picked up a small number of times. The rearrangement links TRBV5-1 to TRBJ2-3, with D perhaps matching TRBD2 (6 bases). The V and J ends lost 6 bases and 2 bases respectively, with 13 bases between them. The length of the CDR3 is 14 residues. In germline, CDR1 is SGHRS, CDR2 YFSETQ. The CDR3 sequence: CASTPGGLTDTQYF. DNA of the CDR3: TGCGCCAGCACTCCCGGGGGACTCACAGATACGCAGTATTTT.

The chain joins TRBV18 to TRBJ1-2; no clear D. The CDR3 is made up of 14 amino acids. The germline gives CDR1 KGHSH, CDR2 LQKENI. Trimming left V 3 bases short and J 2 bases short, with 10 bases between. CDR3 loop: CASSPIGENYGYTF. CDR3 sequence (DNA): TGTGCCAGCTCACCTATCGGGGAAAACTATGGCTACACCTTC.

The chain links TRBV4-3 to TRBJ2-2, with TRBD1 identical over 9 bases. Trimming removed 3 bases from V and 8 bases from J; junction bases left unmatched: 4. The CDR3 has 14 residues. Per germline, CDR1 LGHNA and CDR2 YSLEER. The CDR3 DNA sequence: TGCGCCAGCAGCCAGGGACAGGGTTGGGGGGAGCTGTTTTTT. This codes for CASSQGQGWGELFF.

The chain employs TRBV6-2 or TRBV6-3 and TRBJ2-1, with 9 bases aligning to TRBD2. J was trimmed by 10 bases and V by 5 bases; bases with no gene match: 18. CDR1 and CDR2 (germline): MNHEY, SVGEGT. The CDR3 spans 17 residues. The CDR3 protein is CASSPPVLAGSSYEQFF. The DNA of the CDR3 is TGTGCCAGCAGTCCACCCGTGCTAGCGGGGTCCTCCTACGAGCAGTTCTTC.

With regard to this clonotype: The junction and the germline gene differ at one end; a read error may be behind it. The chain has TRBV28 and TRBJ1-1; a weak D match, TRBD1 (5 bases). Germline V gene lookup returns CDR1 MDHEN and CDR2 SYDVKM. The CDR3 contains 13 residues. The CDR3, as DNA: TGTGTCAGCAGTTTATGGGGGAGCACTGAAGCTTTCTTT. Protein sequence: CVSSLWGSTEAFF.

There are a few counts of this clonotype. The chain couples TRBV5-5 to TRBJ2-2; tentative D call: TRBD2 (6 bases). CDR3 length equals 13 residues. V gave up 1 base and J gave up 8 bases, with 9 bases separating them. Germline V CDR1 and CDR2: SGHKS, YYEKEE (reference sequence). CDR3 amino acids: CASSLRGLGELFF. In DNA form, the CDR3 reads TGTGCCAGCAGCTTGCGGGGGTTAGGGGAGCTGTTTTTT.

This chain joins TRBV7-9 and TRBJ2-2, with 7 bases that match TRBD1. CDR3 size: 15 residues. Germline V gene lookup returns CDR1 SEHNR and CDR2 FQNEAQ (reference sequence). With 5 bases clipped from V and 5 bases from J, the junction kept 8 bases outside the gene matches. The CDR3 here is CASSQLQGTTGELFF. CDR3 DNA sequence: TGTGCCAGCAGCCAACTACAGGGGACAACCGGGGAGCTGTTTTTT.

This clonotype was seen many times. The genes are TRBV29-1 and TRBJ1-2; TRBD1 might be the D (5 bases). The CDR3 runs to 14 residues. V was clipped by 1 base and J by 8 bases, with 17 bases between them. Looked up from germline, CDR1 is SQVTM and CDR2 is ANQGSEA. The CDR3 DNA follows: TGCAGCGTTGAAGCGGGACTCCCATCAACCGGCTACACCTTC. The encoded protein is CSVEAGLPSTGYTF. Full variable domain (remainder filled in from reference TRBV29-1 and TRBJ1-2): SAVISQKPSRDICQRGTSLTIQCQVDSQVTMMFWYRQQPGQSLTLIATANQGSEATYESGFVIDKFPISRPNLTFSTLTVSNMSPEDSSIYLCSVEAGLPSTGYTFGSGTRLTVV.

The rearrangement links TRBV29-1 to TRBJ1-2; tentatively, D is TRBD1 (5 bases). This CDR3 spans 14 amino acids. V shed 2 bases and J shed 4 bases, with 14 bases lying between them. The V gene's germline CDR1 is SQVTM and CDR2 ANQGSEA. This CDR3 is CSVERQGGGYGYTF. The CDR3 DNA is TGCAGCGTTGAACGGCAGGGCGGTGGCTATGGCTACACCTTC.

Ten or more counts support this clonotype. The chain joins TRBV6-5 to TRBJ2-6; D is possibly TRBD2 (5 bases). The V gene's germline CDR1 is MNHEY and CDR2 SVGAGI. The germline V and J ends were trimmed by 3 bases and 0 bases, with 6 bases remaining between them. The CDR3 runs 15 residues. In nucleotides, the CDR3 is TGTGCCAGCAGTTATGGGAGCTCTGGGGCCAACGTCCTGACTTTC. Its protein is CASSYGSSGANVLTF.

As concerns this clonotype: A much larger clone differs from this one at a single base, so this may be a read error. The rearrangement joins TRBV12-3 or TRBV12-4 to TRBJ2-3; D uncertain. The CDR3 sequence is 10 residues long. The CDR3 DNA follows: TGTGCCAGCAGTTTCAATACGCGGTATTTT. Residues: CASSFNTRYF.

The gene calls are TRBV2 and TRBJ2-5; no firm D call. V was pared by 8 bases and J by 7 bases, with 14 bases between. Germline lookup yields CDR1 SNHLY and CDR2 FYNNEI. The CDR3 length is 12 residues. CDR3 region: CASRTPPGTQYF. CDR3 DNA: TGTGCCAGCCGAACCCCACCAGGGACCCAGTACTTC.

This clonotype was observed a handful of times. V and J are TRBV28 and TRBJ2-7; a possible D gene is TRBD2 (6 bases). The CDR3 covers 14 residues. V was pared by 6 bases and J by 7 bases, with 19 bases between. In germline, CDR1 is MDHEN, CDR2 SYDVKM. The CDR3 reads CASSSPSAPWEQYF. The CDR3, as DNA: TGTGCCAGCAGCTCCCCTAGCGCACCCTGGGAGCAGTACTTC.

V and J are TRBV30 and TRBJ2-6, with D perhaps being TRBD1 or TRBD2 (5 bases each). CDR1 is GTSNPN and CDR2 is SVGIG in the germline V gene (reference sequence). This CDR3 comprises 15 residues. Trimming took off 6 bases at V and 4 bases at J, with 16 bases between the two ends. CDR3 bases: TGTGCCTGTTCTCGTGGGGGATCGGGGGCCAACGTCCTGACTTTC. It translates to CACSRGGSGANVLTF.

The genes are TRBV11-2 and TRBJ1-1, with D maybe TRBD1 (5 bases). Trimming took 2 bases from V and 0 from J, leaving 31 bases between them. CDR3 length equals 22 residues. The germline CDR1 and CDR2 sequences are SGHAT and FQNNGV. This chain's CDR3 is CASSLMVRRQGLRELMNTEAFF. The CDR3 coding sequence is TGTGCCAGCAGCTTAATGGTTAGGCGGCAGGGCCTTCGGGAACTCATGAACACTGAAGCTTTCTTT.

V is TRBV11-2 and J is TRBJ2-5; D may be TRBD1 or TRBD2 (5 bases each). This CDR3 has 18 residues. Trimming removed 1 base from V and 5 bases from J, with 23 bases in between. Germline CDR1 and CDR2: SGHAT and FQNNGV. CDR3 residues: CASSLVVHAGVGAETQYF. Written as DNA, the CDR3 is TGTGCCAGCAGCTTAGTGGTCCATGCCGGGGTAGGGGCCGAGACCCAGTACTTC.

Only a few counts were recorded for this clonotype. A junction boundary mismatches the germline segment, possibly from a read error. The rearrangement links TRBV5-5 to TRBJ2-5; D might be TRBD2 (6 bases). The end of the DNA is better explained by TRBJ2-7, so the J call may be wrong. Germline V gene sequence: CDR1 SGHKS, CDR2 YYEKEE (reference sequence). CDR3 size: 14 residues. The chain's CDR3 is CANSLERERHEQYF. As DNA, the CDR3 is TGTGCCAACAGCTTGGAACGGGAGAGACACGAGCAGTACTTC.